This T cell receptor (beta chain) appears in the sequencing data of a study of T-cell reconstitution after alpha-beta-depleted transplantation in children listed by TCRdb under 2016. In terms of the full investigation: Using TCR repertoire profiling, the study followed T-cell immune reconstitution in a quantitative way in children after TCRalphabeta/CD19-depleted allogeneic hematopoietic cell transplantation. The research as a whole found: In some patients, the high TCRbeta diversity seen at day 60 was put down to recipient T cells and intrathymic progenitors that had survived conditioning. The apparently early recovery of alphabetaT-cell counts about two months after transplant reportedly depended on only several hundred rapidly expanded clones that came from non-depleted graft cells. The frequencies of hyperexpanded clones fell over the following months, and after one year, T-cell counts and TCRbeta diversity were mostly attributed to newly produced T cells.

Library preparation used PCR. These reads were obtained on an Illumina HiSeq 2500. Molecular barcoding was employed in the preparation of TCR libraries, with unique molecular identifiers being used to normalize TCRbeta repertoire quantification. The public reads were run again by TCRdb, first through fastp at Q25 and then through MiXCR, and only productive beta chains were kept. Each entry is one CDR3 protein sequence, shown with its most common DNA and genes. The sample table holds approximately 1,000,000 distinct CDR3 sequences, of which roughly 31% were seen once. Clones ranked in the top ten supply 28% of the sample. Reading the label with the study, this specimen's treatment or condition is: allogeneic hematopoietic cell transplantation with graft depleted of TCRalphabeta T cells and CD19 B cells. The children who served as transplant recipients had been given grafts of TCRalphabeta/CD19-depleted allogeneic hematopoietic cells.

Concerning this clonotype itself: Its antigen target is currently unknown. Qualities for individual bases were not recorded, and no much larger clone is one base off.

A distance of 18 bases separates the germline ends of V and J, which lose 0 bases and 2 bases respectively. In the germline V gene, CDR1 corresponds to MGHRA and CDR2 to YSYEKL. The CDR3 contains 18 residues, cysteine and phenylalanine counted. Just CDR3 DNA is preserved here, 54 bases in frame from base 1. The chain joins TRBV4-1 to TRBJ2-3; TRBD2 is possibly the D segment (6 matching bases). Sequenced material: PBMCs, mostly from graft donor cells, taken 360 days after TCRalphabeta/CD19-depleted stem cell transplant. This TCR came from a boy under three years old who had a stem cell transplant for SCID, so the T cells may come from the graft donor. CDR3 protein: CASSQDQTGLPPTDTQYF. The DNA sequence reads TGCGCCAGCAGCCAAGATCAGACGGGACTCCCACCCACAGATACGCAGTATTTT.